The T cell receptor beta chain described here comes from a study of T cell responses to AZD1222 COVID-19 vaccine. Overall study findings and caveats: CD4 TCRs linked to vaccination spanned spike, dominating at 160-218 and 743-854. As reported, nearly half of all spike-specific TCRs target variant regions that are unmutated.

CDR3 length: 15 residues. V gave up 5 bases and J gave up 5 bases; unmatched junction bases: 8. Looked up from germline, CDR1 is LNHDA and CDR2 is SQIVND (reference sequence). For this clone: What it binds is not known.

Repertoires were generated with immunoSEQ multiplex PCR, while TCRdb's copy carries only in-frame clones and drops some. The table shows fewer than 55,000 clones, with 90% occurring only once. This clonotype was obtained from an adult who received the AZD1222 COVID-19 vaccine. The chain joins TRBV19 to TRBJ1-1; 10 bases agree with TRBD1. The sample here was peripheral blood, taken 28 days after the second AZD1222 dose. The CDR3 loop is CASSLRQGANTEAFF. The CDR3, as DNA: TGTGCCAGTAGTCTTCGACAGGGGGCGAATACTGAAGCTTTCTTT.